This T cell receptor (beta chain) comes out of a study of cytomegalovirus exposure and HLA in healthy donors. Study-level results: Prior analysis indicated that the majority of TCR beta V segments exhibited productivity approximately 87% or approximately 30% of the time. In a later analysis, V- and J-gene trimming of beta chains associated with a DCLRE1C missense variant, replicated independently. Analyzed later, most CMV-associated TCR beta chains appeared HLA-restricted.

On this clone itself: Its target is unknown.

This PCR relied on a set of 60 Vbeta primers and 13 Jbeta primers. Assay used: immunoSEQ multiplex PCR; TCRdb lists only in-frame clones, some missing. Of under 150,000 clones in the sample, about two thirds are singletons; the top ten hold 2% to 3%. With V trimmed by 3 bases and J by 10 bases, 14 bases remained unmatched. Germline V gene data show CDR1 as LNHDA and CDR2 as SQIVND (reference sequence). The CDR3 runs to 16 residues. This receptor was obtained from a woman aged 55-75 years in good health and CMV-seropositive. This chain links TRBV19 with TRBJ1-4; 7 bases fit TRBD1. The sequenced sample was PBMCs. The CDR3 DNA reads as TGTGCCAGTAGTATCCCCTCGCGACAGGGAGGAGGAAAACTGTTTTTT. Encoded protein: CASSIPSRQGGGKLFF.